The T cell receptor (beta chain) under discussion was sequenced for a study of blood T cell repertoires in COVID-19. The wider study: The cDNA or gDNA used as material had been derived from T cells, B-cell-depleted T cells, or PBMCs.

Data came from immunoSEQ multiplex PCR; TCRdb stores just in-frame clones and leaves some out. Of 190,000 or so clones listed, 80% to 85% are singletons. Individuals aged roughly 18 to 90 years were recruited from 24 US areas. The recovered donors of Cohort 3 showed two negative PCRs, clearance, or symptom resolution. V trimming: 0 bases; J trimming: 1 base; junction bases outside the gene matches: 5. Per the germline V gene, CDR1 is KGHSH and CDR2 is LQKENI. The CDR3 is made up of 16 amino acids. Sequenced input: PBMCs or T cells enriched from blood (not recorded which). The rearrangement links TRBV18 to TRBJ2-5; 7 bases agree with TRBD1. The source of this sequence is a man in his forties or fifties who had recovered from COVID-19. The CDR3 DNA sequence: TGTGCCAGCTCACCACCCCGTGCAGGGGGCCAAGAGACCCAGTACTTC. It is translated as CASSPPRAGGQETQYF.